The sequence of this TCR beta chain was determined in a study of control samples from healthy donors and cancer patients. This CDR3 contains 11 residues. V lost 0 bases to trimming and J lost 3 bases, with 0 bases between them. The V gene's germline CDR1 is MGHDK and CDR2 SYGVNS. Here immunoSEQ multiplex PCR was the method, and the copy in TCRdb shows in-frame clones only, minus some. This table has about 170,000 clones, 91% appearing once. The V gene is TRBV25-1, the J gene TRBJ2-7; D gene uncertain. This TCR derives from a woman aged 30 to 39 in good health. The material sequenced was blood. CDR3 in DNA: TGTGCCAGCAGTGAATACTACGAGCAGTACTTC. It is translated as CASSEYYEQYF.